This T cell receptor (beta chain) derives from a study of Ad26.COV2.S vaccination and SARS-CoV-2 variants. Across the study: Participants got Ad26.COV2.S intramuscularly, once or twice 56 days apart.

Study-wide findings and caveats: Vaccinated individuals (as opposed to placebo recipients) had higher spike-specific TCR breadth.

Sequenced by immunoSEQ multiplex PCR; TCRdb stores in-frame clones only, minus some. The data show fewer than 400,000 clones, roughly nine tenths seen once. On this clone itself: No antigen is known for it.

Noted treatment: 15 to 20 received Ad26.COV2.S at low or high dose, single or two shots; about 5 received placebo; per-sample allocation not given. The samples were gathered on day 63 after the first injection of vaccine or placebo. Aged 18-55 years, donor was enrolled in Boston in about 2020. What was given as vaccine was an Ad26 vector encoding Wuhan-strain SARS-CoV-2 spike. Specimen: peripheral blood, collected in a trial of Ad26.COV2.S vaccine versus placebo. The TCR comes from a person aged 18-65 years who received the Ad26.COV2.S COVID-19 vaccine or a placebo.

CDR3 sequence: CASSFASGPSSYNEQFF. CDR3 DNA sequence: TGTGCCAGCAGCTTTGCTAGCGGGCCGAGCTCCTACAATGAGCAGTTCTTC. The chain carries TRBV5-5 and TRBJ2-1; 8 bases align to TRBD2. Trimming at V came to 2 bases and at J to 0 bases, leaving 7 bases not matched to a gene. The germline gives CDR1 SGHKS, CDR2 YYEKEE (reference sequence). The CDR3 is 17 residues long.